The 28 T cell receptor beta chains listed next were all sequenced from one sample in a study of blood T cell repertoires in COVID-19 (dated by TCRdb to about 2020). Libraries were prepared through the immunoSEQ multiplex PCR assay. TCRdb's version of the immuneACCESS table is confined to in-frame rearrangements and falls short of the full clone set. An unresolved V gene accounts for under half of the shortfall where checked; the remainder is of unknown origin. The sample table holds some 210,000 clones, of which about 93% were seen once. The ten largest make up around 0.84% of the sample. Sequences were obtained from peripheral blood. The receptor source for this set is a man aged 55 to 70 with COVID-19, enrolled during active disease.

The gene calls are TRBV6-2 or TRBV6-3 and TRBJ2-1; 7 bases agree with TRBD2. Germline CDR1 and CDR2: MNHEY and SVGEGT. The CDR3 extends over 19 amino acids. V shed 0 bases, J shed 2 bases, and the junction held 13 bases outside the gene matches. The chain's CDR3 is CASSYSGRERGLPYNEQFF. The CDR3 DNA reads TGTGCCAGCAGTTACTCTGGTAGGGAGCGGGGCCTTCCCTACAATGAGCAGTTCTTC.

The chain carries TRBV27 and TRBJ1-2, with 7 bases fitting TRBD1. This CDR3 region has 13 residues. Germline V gives CDR1 MNHEY, CDR2 SMNVEV (reference sequence). Trimming at V came to 10 bases and at J to 5 bases, leaving 10 bases not matched to a gene. The chain's CDR3 is CATKQGGEYGYTF. The CDR3 DNA reads as TGTGCCACCAAGCAGGGGGGAGAATATGGCTACACCTTC.

The V gene is TRBV4-1, the J gene TRBJ2-2, with TRBD1 identical over 7 bases. Germline CDR1 MGHRA, CDR2 YSYEKL. This CDR3 has 15 amino acids. After removal of 5 bases from V and 5 bases from J, the junction contained 8 bases not matched to a gene. This CDR3 reads CASSKATGVTGELFF. In DNA, the CDR3 is TGCGCCAGCAGCAAGGCTACAGGGGTTACCGGGGAGCTGTTTTTT.

The chain combines TRBV2 with TRBJ1-5; 7 bases match TRBD1. V gave up 11 bases and J gave up 3 bases; unmatched junction bases: 4. The V gene's germline CDR1 is SNHLY and CDR2 FYNNEI. The CDR3 covers 12 residues. DNA for the CDR3: TGTGCCGAGGGGGCCGTCAATCAGCCCCAGCATTTT. Translated, it gives CAEGAVNQPQHF.

CDR3 sequence: CASSPTGAERYEQYF. In nucleotides, the CDR3 is TGCGCCAGCAGCCCAACAGGCGCCGAGAGGTACGAGCAGTACTTC. The chain employs TRBV10-1 and TRBJ2-7; D is possibly TRBD1 (5 bases). In germline, CDR1 is WNHNN, CDR2 SYGVQD (reference sequence). CDR3 size: 15 residues. Trimming stripped 6 bases from V and 4 bases from J, with 19 bases between.

The CDR3 DNA follows: TGTGCCAGTAGTATCCGAAGGACAGCTAGCTCCTACAATGAGCAGTTCTTC. It translates to CASSIRRTASSYNEQFF. The gene calls are TRBV19 and TRBJ2-1; D is possibly TRBD1 (6 bases). V lost 3 bases, J lost 0 bases, and 15 bases lay in between. Germline V gene sequence: CDR1 LNHDA, CDR2 SQIVND (reference sequence). The CDR3 extends over 17 amino acids.

This chain links TRBV27 with TRBJ2-7; D gene ambiguous. V was cut by 1 base and J by 5 bases, with 9 bases left in between. CDR3 length equals 13 residues. CDR1 and CDR2 from the germline V gene are MNHEY and SMNVEV (reference sequence). The CDR3 loop is CASSLLASHEQYF. As DNA, the CDR3 is TGTGCCAGCAGTTTATTAGCTAGTCACGAGCAGTACTTC.

V gene TRBV5-6 combines with J gene TRBJ1-1; TRBD1 might be the D (6 bases). Deletions cut 5 bases from V and 5 bases from J, with 16 bases between. The CDR3 totals 14 residues. In germline, CDR1 is SGHDT, CDR2 YYEEEE. The CDR3 region is CASRGAYRVTEAFF. The CDR3 nucleotides read TGTGCCAGCAGGGGGGCCTACCGGGTAACTGAAGCTTTCTTT.

This clone was picked up one time. The gene calls are TRBV24-1 and TRBJ2-2; a weak D match, TRBD1 (7 bases). Germline CDR1 is KGHDR and CDR2 is SFDVKD. V lost 1 base to trimming and J lost 3 bases, with 11 bases between them. CDR3 length: 16 amino acids. The CDR3 coding sequence is TGTGCCACCAGTGATTTTGGCAGGGGGGACACCGGGGAGCTGTTTTTT. Protein product: CATSDFGRGDTGELFF.

This chain uses TRBV5-1 with TRBJ1-1, with D maybe TRBD1 (5 bases). Per germline, CDR1 SGHRS and CDR2 YFSETQ. CDR3 size: 14 residues. V was trimmed by 4 bases and J by 5 bases, leaving 15 bases between them. Here the CDR3 reads CASSKSPGETEAFF. The CDR3 DNA follows: TGCGCCAGCAGCAAAAGCCCGGGGGAGACTGAAGCTTTCTTT.

The chain recombines TRBV2 with TRBJ2-7, with TRBD2 matching over 13 bases. The CDR3 has 19 amino acids. Looked up from germline, CDR1 is SNHLY and CDR2 is FYNNEI. V lost 5 bases to trimming and J lost 0 bases; unmatched junction nucleotides: 13. The CDR3 sequence: CASSRSSTSGGKISYEQYF. CDR3 coding DNA: TGTGCCAGCAGTCGCAGCTCGACTAGCGGGGGGAAAATCTCCTACGAGCAGTACTTC. The entire variable domain, with the rest obtained from reference TRBV2 and TRBJ2-7, is as follows: EPEVTQTPSHQVTQMGQEVILRCVPISNHLYFYWYRQILGQKVEFLVSFYNNEISEKSEIFDDQFSVERPDGSNFTLKIRSTKLEDSAMYFCASSRSSTSGGKISYEQYFGPGTRLTVT.

The V gene is TRBV18, the J gene TRBJ1-2; 7 positions match TRBD1. The V segment lost 2 bases and the J segment 8 bases; nucleotides outside the gene matches: 11. The V gene's germline CDR1 is KGHSH and CDR2 LQKENI. This CDR3 comprises 15 residues. For the CDR3, the DNA is TGTGCCAGCTCACCAAACTCCAGGGGGTTAGAAGGCTACACCTTC. Translated, it gives CASSPNSRGLEGYTF.

The CDR3, as DNA: TGTGCCAGCAGGGTTCAGGGGTCCTACAATGAGCAGTTCTTC. Residues: CASRVQGSYNEQFF. This chain joins TRBV7-2 and TRBJ2-1, with D possibly TRBD1 on 6 matching bases. V was cut by 6 bases and J by 1 base, with 10 bases left in between. Germline CDR1 SGHTA, CDR2 FQGNSA. The CDR3 has 14 amino acids.

The chain carries TRBV4-3 and TRBJ2-1, with a tentative D call TRBD1 (6 bases). Trimming took 3 bases from V and 8 from J, leaving 11 bases between them. In germline, CDR1 is LGHNA, CDR2 YSLEER. This CDR3 comprises 13 residues. Here the CDR3 DNA reads TGCGCCAGCAGCCACGGGACATGGGATGAGCAGTTCTTC. Its translation: CASSHGTWDEQFF.

The chain is built from TRBV6-2 or TRBV6-3 and TRBJ1-6; weak D call: TRBD1 (5 bases). V lost 0 bases to trimming and J lost 2 bases, with 17 bases between them. The CDR3 spans 19 residues. Per the germline V gene, CDR1 is MNHEY and CDR2 is SVGEGT. The DNA for the CDR3 is TGTGCCAGCAGTTACTCTGCGAACGAAAAGGGGCCCTATAATTCACCCCTCCACTTT. Its translation: CASSYSANEKGPYNSPLHF.

This sequence joins TRBV5-4 and TRBJ2-7; 8 nucleotides align to TRBD1. Germline V CDR1 and CDR2: SGHNT, YYREEE (reference sequence). CDR3 length: 14 residues. The V gene end was trimmed by 4 bases and the J gene end by 5 bases; junction bases not matched to a gene: 8. CDR3 sequence: CASSPGQAGNEQYF. The CDR3 region has the DNA TGTGCCAGCAGCCCGGGACAGGCGGGGAACGAGCAGTACTTC. Supplemented by reference TRBV5-4 and TRBJ2-7, the full variable domain reads ETGVTQSPTHLIKTRGQQVTLRCSSQSGHNTVSWYQQALGQGPQFIFQYYREEENGRGNFPPRFSGLQFPNYSSELNVNALELDDSALYLCASSPGQAGNEQYFGPGTRLTVT.

The V call is TRBV5-1, the J call TRBJ2-3; the D gene is possibly TRBD1 (5 bases). This CDR3 contains 15 residues. Between the trimmed V and J ends, which lost 2 bases and 11 bases, there was a span of 21 bases. CDR1 is SGHRS and CDR2 is YFSETQ in the germline V gene. The chain's CDR3 is CASSFSTGVGEGQYF. CDR3 DNA sequence: TGCGCCAGCAGCTTTTCAACAGGAGTAGGGGAAGGGCAGTATTTT.

This clone was found once. The chain uses TRBV2 and TRBJ1-5; D ambiguous. In germline, CDR1 is SNHLY, CDR2 FYNNEI. V shed 4 bases and J shed 7 bases, with 11 bases lying between them. The CDR3 has 13 residues. The chain's CDR3 is CASSGGELQPQHF. CDR3 sequence (DNA): TGTGCCAGCAGTGGGGGAGAGTTACAGCCCCAGCATTTT.

The chain has TRBV20-1 and TRBJ1-5; maybe TRBD1 (6 bases). Trimming removed 3 bases at V and 5 bases at J, with 14 bases between. The germline V gene encodes CDR1 DFQATT and CDR2 SNEGSKA (reference sequence). The CDR3 runs 14 residues. The CDR3 DNA reads as TGCAGTGCTAGTACAGGGACCCTCCATCAGCCCCAGCATTTT. Protein sequence: CSASTGTLHQPQHF.

The chain employs TRBV2 and TRBJ2-1, with 8 bases identical to TRBD1. V gave up 6 bases and J gave up 8 bases; unmatched junction bases: 9. The CDR3 runs 14 residues. CDR1 and CDR2 from the germline V gene are SNHLY and FYNNEI. The CDR3 nucleotides read TGTGCCAGCAGATCACAGGGGGAATTCGATGAGCAGTTCTTC. This translates into CASRSQGEFDEQFF.

The chain has TRBV2 and TRBJ1-5; 8 bases match TRBD1. This CDR3 spans 13 amino acids. Germline V lookup: CDR1 SNHLY, CDR2 FYNNEI. V was pared by 8 bases and J by 3 bases, with 3 bases of the junction left unmatched. The CDR3 DNA reads TGTGCCAGCGGGACAGGATTCAATCAGCCCCAGCATTTT. Protein sequence: CASGTGFNQPQHF.

This sequence joins TRBV10-2 and TRBJ1-6; D is unclear. Germline V gives CDR1 WSHSY, CDR2 SAAADI. The V end lost 1 base, the J end lost 0 bases, and 13 bases lay between the germline ends. The CDR3 contains 18 residues. The CDR3 nucleotides read TGCGCCAGCAGTGAGTTGCAGGCTGGGAGCTCCTATAATTCACCCCTCCACTTT. Encoded protein: CASSELQAGSSYNSPLHF.

This clone is a singleton in its sample. The rearrangement links TRBV5-4 to TRBJ1-1; no definite D call. The CDR3 runs to 15 residues. V lost 3 bases and J 1 base, leaving 13 bases between the germline ends. CDR1 SGHNT and CDR2 YYREEE come from the germline V gene (reference sequence). The CDR3 region is CASSSAGNPNTEAFF. CDR3 sequence (DNA): TGTGCCAGCAGCTCGGCGGGGAACCCGAACACTGAAGCTTTCTTT.

Only one count was recorded for this clone. The chain recombines TRBV3-1 (or the pseudogene TRBV3-2) with TRBJ1-1, with 8 bases lining up with TRBD1. Germline values: CDR1 LGHDT, CDR2 YNNKEL (reference sequence). Trimming cost V 4 bases and J 4 bases; bases outside gene matches: 5. This CDR3 has 14 residues. CDR3 residues: CASSPYRGGTEAFF. The CDR3, as DNA: TGTGCCAGCAGCCCCTACAGGGGGGGCACTGAAGCTTTCTTT.

The chain combines TRBV6-6 with TRBJ1-2; perhaps TRBD1 as D (6 bases). This CDR3 has 14 amino acids. Trimming cost V 4 bases and J 4 bases, with 13 bases left between them. CDR1 MNHNY and CDR2 SVGAGI come from the germline V gene (reference sequence). DNA for the CDR3: TGTGCCAGCAGTTCACAGGGTATTGGCTATGGCTACACCTTC. Protein: CASSSQGIGYGYTF.

The chain links TRBV27 to TRBJ2-1, with D possibly being TRBD2 (6 bases). V lost 1 base to trimming and J lost 4 bases, with 17 bases between them. CDR1 and CDR2 from the germline V gene are MNHEY and SMNVEV (reference sequence). The CDR3 spans 17 residues. Written as DNA, the CDR3 is TGTGCCAGCAGTTTATTCCCAACTAGCCAATTTTACAATGAGCAGTTCTTC. The encoded protein is CASSLFPTSQFYNEQFF.

The rearrangement joins TRBV5-6 to TRBJ1-2; TRBD1 aligns across 9 bases. The CDR3 covers 17 residues. CDR1 is SGHDT and CDR2 is YYEEEE in the germline V gene. Trimming removed 0 bases from V and 5 bases from J; junction bases left unmatched: 11. The DNA of the CDR3 is TGTGCCAGCAGCTTGGGACCGGGACAGGGATCTTTTTATGGCTACACCTTC. Residues: CASSLGPGQGSFYGYTF.

The V gene is TRBV7-8, the J gene TRBJ2-7, with a tentative D call TRBD1 (6 bases). The germline CDR1 and CDR2 sequences are SGHVS and FQNEAQ. The length of the CDR3 is 16 residues. Deletions cut 0 bases from V and 0 bases from J, with 12 bases between. The CDR3 here is CASSLALSGDSYEQYF. The CDR3 coding sequence is TGTGCCAGCAGCTTAGCCCTGTCAGGGGACTCCTACGAGCAGTACTTC.